These 17 T cell receptor beta chains share one sample of origin, sequenced in a study of blood T cell repertoires in COVID-19. Only in-frame clones appear in the TCRdb table, and some are missing; sequencing was by immunoSEQ multiplex PCR. The repertoire holds about 250,000 clones, with 70% to 90% as singletons. Sequenced: peripheral blood. The receptors here all came from a woman aged 40 to 50 who had recovered from COVID-19.

This clone was found a few times. The chain links TRBV19 to TRBJ1-5; weak D call: TRBD1 (6 bases). Trimming removed 7 bases at V and 2 bases at J, with 15 bases between. The CDR3 consists of 15 residues. From germline, CDR1 is LNHDA and CDR2 SQIVND (reference sequence). CDR3 residues: CASIHLGGGNQPQHF. Here the CDR3 DNA reads TGTGCCAGTATTCACCTAGGGGGAGGCAATCAGCCCCAGCATTTT.

For the CDR3, the DNA is TGTGCCAGCAGCCCGATGGTCCCCGGCGGGGAGACCCAGTACTTC. Residues: CASSPMVPGGETQYF. The J gene is TRBJ2-5, the V gene TRBV5-6; a weak D match, TRBD2 (5 bases). The CDR3 extends over 15 amino acids. Trimming removed 4 bases from V and 5 bases from J, with 18 bases in between. The germline CDR1 and CDR2 sequences are SGHDT and YYEEEE.

The rearrangement uses TRBV6-6 and TRBJ2-7; D may be TRBD2 (6 bases). The CDR3 totals 13 residues. Between the trimmed V and J ends, which lost 4 bases and 3 bases, there was a span of 10 bases. Germline values: CDR1 MNHNY, CDR2 SVGAGI (reference sequence). DNA of the CDR3: TGTGCCAGCAGTTTGCCTAGCGACTACGAGCAGTACTTC. Amino acids: CASSLPSDYEQYF.

The chain joins TRBV7-2 to TRBJ2-7; TRBD1 is a possible D gene (6 bases). CDR3 size: 15 residues. V lost 5 bases, J lost 2 bases, and 16 bases lay in between. Germline V gives CDR1 SGHTA, CDR2 FQGNSA. The CDR3, as DNA: TGTGCCAGCAGCCGTCCCGGGACATCCCCCTACGAGCAGTACTTC. Translated, it gives CASSRPGTSPYEQYF.

The CDR3 nucleotides read TGCGCCAGCAGCTTGACAGGGGCCACAGATACGCAGTATTTT. It yields the protein CASSLTGATDTQYF. The chain links TRBV5-1 to TRBJ2-3; 7 bases are a match to TRBD1. The J segment lost 2 bases and the V segment lost 1 base, leaving 1 base of the junction unmatched. This CDR3 is 14 amino acids long. Germline assignment: CDR1 SGHRS and CDR2 YFSETQ.

The chain's CDR3 is CASSRGQGRGNTEAFF. The CDR3 DNA sequence: TGTGCCAGCTCACGGGGACAGGGGCGGGGGAACACTGAAGCTTTCTTT. The chain employs TRBV18 and TRBJ1-1, with 10 bases identical to TRBD1. The germline V gene encodes CDR1 KGHSH and CDR2 LQKENI. V was clipped by 4 bases and J by 1 base; unmatched bases: 6. The CDR3 has 16 residues.

The V call is TRBV19, the J call TRBJ2-1; TRBD2 matches at 9 bases. This CDR3 region has 17 residues. The germline CDR1 and CDR2 sequences are LNHDA and SQIVND (reference sequence). Germline trimming cut 4 bases from V and 5 bases from J; bases unmatched to any gene: 12. CDR3 in DNA: TGTGCCAGTAGTACCCTGAAGACTAGCGGAGTCCACAATGAGCAGTTCTTC. It encodes CASSTLKTSGVHNEQFF.

The chain joins TRBV9 to TRBJ2-5, with TRBD1 matching 7 bases. Germline V gene data show CDR1 as SGDLS and CDR2 as YYNGEE. The CDR3 extends over 17 amino acids. Trimming cost V 3 bases and J 0 bases; bases outside gene matches: 11. CDR3 in DNA: TGTGCCAGCAGCGGCCGACAGGGAACCCTCTACCAAGAGACCCAGTACTTC. Protein product: CASSGRQGTLYQETQYF.

The chain is built from TRBV14 and TRBJ2-5, with 11 bases aligning to TRBD2. V trimming: 2 bases; J trimming: 2 bases; junction bases outside the gene matches: 7. This CDR3 is built from 17 residues. Germline CDR1 and CDR2: SGHDN and FVKESK. CDR3 in DNA: TGTGCCAGCAGCCAAAGGGGGACTAGCGGTCTACAAGAGACCCAGTACTTC. Its protein is CASSQRGTSGLQETQYF.

The chain recombines TRBV2 with TRBJ2-7, with 9 bases identical to TRBD1. Germline CDR1 SNHLY, CDR2 FYNNEI. This CDR3 is 19 amino acids long. The V segment lost 6 bases and the J segment 0 bases; nucleotides outside the gene matches: 18. In nucleotides, the CDR3 is TGTGCCAGCAGGACTACAGGGGGCTGGGATGAAAATAGCTCCTACGAGCAGTACTTC. Protein sequence: CASRTTGGWDENSSYEQYF.

The rearrangement joins TRBV5-1 to TRBJ2-7, with 10 positions matching TRBD1. Germline V CDR1 and CDR2: SGHRS, YFSETQ. The CDR3 runs 13 residues. After removal of 4 bases from V and 5 bases from J, the junction contained 3 bases not matched to a gene. CDR3 coding DNA: TGCGCCAGCAGCAGACAGGGGGCGAACGAGCAGTACTTC. Amino acids: CASSRQGANEQYF.

The V call is TRBV11-3, the J call TRBJ2-7; D may be TRBD1 (6 bases). Trimming left V 1 base short and J 5 bases short, with 15 bases between. The CDR3 spans 15 residues. Germline CDR1 and CDR2: SGHNT and YENEEA. The CDR3 bases are TGTGCCAGCAGCTTAGTATACAGGGAAGTCGACGAGCAGTACTTC. Amino acids: CASSLVYREVDEQYF.

The chain couples TRBV4-2 to TRBJ2-7; D uncertain. The CDR3 spans 14 residues. CDR1 and CDR2 (germline): LGHNA, YNFKEQ. V gave up 0 bases and J gave up 1 base, with 7 bases separating them. CDR3 coding DNA: TGTGCCAGCAGCCAAGATCTAGTATCCTACGAGCAGTACTTC. This codes for CASSQDLVSYEQYF.

This sequence joins TRBV12-3 or TRBV12-4 and TRBJ1-2; D ambiguous. Trimming left V 4 bases short and J 4 bases short, with 7 bases between. The CDR3 spans 12 residues. The CDR3 region has the DNA TGTGCCAGCAGTTCCCCCGTCTATGGCTACACCTTC. Encoded protein: CASSSPVYGYTF.

V gene TRBV4-3 combines with J gene TRBJ1-4; TRBD1 matches at 8 bases. Germline values: CDR1 LGHNA, CDR2 YSLEER. Trimming took 1 base from V and 2 from J; bases not matched to a gene: 0. The CDR3 contains 15 residues. The CDR3 nucleotides read TGCGCCAGCAGCCAAGGACAGGGGACTAATGAAAAACTGTTTTTT. This translates into CASSQGQGTNEKLFF.

The chain links TRBV5-4 to TRBJ2-1; D is perhaps TRBD1 (5 bases). The V gene lost 2 bases and the J gene lost 4 bases, with 10 bases spanning the gap. Germline CDR1 SGHNT, CDR2 YYREEE (reference sequence). The CDR3 contains 14 residues. CDR3 sequence (DNA): TGTGCCAGCAGCTTAAGAACAGGATACAATGAGCAGTTCTTC. It translates to CASSLRTGYNEQFF.

The CDR3 is CASSLRDTRYEQYF. CDR3 nucleotide sequence: TGTGCCAGCAGCCTCCGGGACACCCGATACGAGCAGTACTTC. The J gene is TRBJ2-7, the V gene TRBV27, with a tentative D call TRBD1 (6 bases). Trimming cost V 6 bases and J 4 bases, with 16 bases left between them. The CDR3 has 14 amino acids. Germline V gives CDR1 MNHEY, CDR2 SMNVEV (reference sequence).